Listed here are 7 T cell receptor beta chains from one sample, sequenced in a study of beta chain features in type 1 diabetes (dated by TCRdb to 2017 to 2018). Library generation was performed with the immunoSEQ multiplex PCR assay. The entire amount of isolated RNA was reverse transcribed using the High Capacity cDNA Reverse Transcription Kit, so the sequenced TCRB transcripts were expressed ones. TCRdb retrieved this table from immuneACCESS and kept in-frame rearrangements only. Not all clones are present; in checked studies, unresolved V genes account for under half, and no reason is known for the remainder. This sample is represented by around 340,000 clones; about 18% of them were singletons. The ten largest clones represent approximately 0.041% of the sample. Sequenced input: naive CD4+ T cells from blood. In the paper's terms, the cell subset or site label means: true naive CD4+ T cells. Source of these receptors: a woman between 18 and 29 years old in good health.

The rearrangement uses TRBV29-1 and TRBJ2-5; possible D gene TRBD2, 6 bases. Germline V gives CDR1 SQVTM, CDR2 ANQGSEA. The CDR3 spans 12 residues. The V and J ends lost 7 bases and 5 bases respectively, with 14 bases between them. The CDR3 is CSARERRETQYF. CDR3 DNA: TGCAGCGCCCGGGAGAGACGGGAGACCCAGTACTTC.

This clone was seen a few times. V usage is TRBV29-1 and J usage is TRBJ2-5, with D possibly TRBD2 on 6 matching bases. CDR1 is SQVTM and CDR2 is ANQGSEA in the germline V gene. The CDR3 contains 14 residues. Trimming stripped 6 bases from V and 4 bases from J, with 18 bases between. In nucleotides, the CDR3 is TGCAGCGTCGATGCTGGATCCGGGGGAGAGACCCAGTACTTC. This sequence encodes CSVDAGSGGETQYF.

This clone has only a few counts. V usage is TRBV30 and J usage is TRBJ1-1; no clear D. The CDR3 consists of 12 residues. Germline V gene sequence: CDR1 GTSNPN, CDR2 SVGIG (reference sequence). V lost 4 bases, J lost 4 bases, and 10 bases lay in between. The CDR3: CAWNPGRTEAFF. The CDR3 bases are TGTGCCTGGAACCCAGGCCGCACTGAAGCTTTCTTT. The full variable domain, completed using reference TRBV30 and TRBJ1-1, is SQTIHQWPATLVQPVGSPLSLECTVEGTSNPNLYWYRQAAGRGLQLLFYSVGIGQISSEVPQNLSASRPQDRQFILSSKKLLLSDSGFYLCAWNPGRTEAFFGQGTRLTVV.

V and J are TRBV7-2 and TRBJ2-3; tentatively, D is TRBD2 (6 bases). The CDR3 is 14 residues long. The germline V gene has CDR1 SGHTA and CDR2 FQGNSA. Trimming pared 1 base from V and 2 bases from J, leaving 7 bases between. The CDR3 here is CASSLERATDTQYF. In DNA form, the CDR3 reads TGTGCCAGCAGCTTAGAGCGGGCCACAGATACGCAGTATTTT.

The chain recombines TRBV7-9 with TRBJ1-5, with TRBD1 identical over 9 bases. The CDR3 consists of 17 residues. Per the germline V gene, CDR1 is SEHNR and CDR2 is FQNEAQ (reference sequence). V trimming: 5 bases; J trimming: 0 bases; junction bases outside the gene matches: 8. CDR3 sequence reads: CASSLYGTGYSNQPQHF. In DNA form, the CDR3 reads TGTGCCAGCAGCCTATACGGGACAGGGTATAGCAATCAGCCCCAGCATTTT.

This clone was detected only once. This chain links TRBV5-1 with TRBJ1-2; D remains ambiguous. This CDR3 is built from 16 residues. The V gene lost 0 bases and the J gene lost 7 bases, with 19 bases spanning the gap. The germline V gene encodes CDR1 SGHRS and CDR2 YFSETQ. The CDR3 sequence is CASSLERSLGGSGYTF. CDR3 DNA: TGCGCCAGCAGCTTGGAGCGGAGCCTCGGCGGGTCTGGCTACACCTTC. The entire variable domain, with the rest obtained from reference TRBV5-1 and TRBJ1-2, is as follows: KAGVTQTPRYLIKTRGQQVTLSCSPISGHRSVSWYQQTPGQGLQFLFEYFSETQRNKGNFPGRFSGRQFSNSRSEMNVSTLELGDSALYLCASSLERSLGGSGYTFGSGTRLTVV.

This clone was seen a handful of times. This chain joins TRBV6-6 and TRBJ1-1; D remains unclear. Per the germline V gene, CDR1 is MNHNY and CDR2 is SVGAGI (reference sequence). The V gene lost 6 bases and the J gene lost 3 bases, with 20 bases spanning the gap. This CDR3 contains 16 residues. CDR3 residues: CASSPARRGKDTEAFF. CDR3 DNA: TGTGCCAGCAGCCCGGCTAGGAGAGGGAAGGACACTGAAGCTTTCTTT.